This T cell receptor beta chain was identified during a study of Graves' ophthalmopathy and Graves' hyperthyroidism. Investigators amplified TCR beta CDR3 regions from RNA transcripts. RT-PCR in the first round used HTBI primers; a second-round multiplex PCR followed. TCRdb independently ran MiXCR on the multiplex PCR reads; one entry per CDR3 protein. Among under 200,000 distinct CDR3 sequences, over 35% were seen once, and the ten largest hold approximately 5.5%. A duration under 3 months, NOSPECS ≥4, CAS ≥3 and moderate-to-severe activity characterized the donors with ophthalmopathy. Exclusion covered patients with other autoimmune diseases or uncontrolled infections (as well as pregnancy or lactation). General study points: Blood also carried most expanded thyroid clonotypes exceeding 0.001 frequency. Distinction of ophthalmopathy from stable hyperthyroidism by a 13-signature model reached approximately 90% sensitivity and 81.08% specificity.

Points on this clonotype: The target antigen is unknown.

Sequencing was carried out using peripheral blood. The receptor's source is a woman in her 40s with Graves' ophthalmopathy.

CDR3 protein: CSARDWTSAEQYF. For the CDR3, the DNA is TGCAGTGCTAGAGATTGGACTAGCGCCGAGCAGTACTTC. V gene TRBV20-1 combines with J gene TRBJ2-7, with 9 bases fitting TRBD2. The CDR3 totals 13 residues. The J segment lost 6 bases and the V segment lost 0 bases, leaving 3 bases of the junction unmatched. CDR1 and CDR2 (germline): DFQATT, SNEGSKA (reference sequence).